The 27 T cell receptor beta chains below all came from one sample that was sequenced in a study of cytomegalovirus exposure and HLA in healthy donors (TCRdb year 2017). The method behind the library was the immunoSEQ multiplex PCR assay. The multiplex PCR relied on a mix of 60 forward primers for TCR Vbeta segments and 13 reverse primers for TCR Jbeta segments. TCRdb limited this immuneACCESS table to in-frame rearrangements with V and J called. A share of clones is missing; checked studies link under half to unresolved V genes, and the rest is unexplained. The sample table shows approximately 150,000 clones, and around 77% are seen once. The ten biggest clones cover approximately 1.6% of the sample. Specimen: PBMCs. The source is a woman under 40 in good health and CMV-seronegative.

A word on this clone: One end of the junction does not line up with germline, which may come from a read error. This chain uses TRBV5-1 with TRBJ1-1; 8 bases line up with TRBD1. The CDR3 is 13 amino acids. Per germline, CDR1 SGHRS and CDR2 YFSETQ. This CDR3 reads CASGLDRVTEAFF. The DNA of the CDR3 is TGCGCCAGCGGCTTGGACAGGGTAACTGAAGCTTTCTTT.

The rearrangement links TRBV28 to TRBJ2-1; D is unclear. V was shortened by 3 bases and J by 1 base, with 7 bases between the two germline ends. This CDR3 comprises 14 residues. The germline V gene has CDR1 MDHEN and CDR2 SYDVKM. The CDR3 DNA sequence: TGTGCCAGCAGTTTCCGGGTTTCCTACAATGAGCAGTTCTTC. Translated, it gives CASSFRVSYNEQFF.

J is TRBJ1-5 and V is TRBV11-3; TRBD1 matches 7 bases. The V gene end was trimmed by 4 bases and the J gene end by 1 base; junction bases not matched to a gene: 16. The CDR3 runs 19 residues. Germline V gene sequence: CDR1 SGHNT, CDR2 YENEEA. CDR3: CASSSYRGDLKGSNQPQHF. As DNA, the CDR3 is TGTGCCAGCAGCTCGTACAGGGGCGATTTAAAAGGAAGCAATCAGCCCCAGCATTTT. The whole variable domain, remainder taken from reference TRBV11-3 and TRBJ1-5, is EAGVVQSPRYKIIEKKQPVAFWCNPISGHNTLYWYLQNLGQGPELLIRYENEEAVDDSQLPKDRFSAERLKGVDSTLKIQPAELGDSAVYLCASSSYRGDLKGSNQPQHFGDGTRLSIL.

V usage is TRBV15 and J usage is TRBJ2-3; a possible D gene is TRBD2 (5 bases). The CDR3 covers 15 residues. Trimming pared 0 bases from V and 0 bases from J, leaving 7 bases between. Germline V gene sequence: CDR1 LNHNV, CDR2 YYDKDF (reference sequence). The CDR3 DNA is TGTGCCACCAGCAGAGATGGACTTAGCACAGATACGCAGTATTTT. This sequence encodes CATSRDGLSTDTQYF. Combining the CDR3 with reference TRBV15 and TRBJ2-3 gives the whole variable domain DAMVIQNPRYQVTQFGKPVTLSCSQTLNHNVMYWYQQKSSQAPKLLFHYYDKDFNNEADTPDNFQSRRPNTSFCFLDIRSPGLGDTAMYLCATSRDGLSTDTQYFGPGTRLTVL.

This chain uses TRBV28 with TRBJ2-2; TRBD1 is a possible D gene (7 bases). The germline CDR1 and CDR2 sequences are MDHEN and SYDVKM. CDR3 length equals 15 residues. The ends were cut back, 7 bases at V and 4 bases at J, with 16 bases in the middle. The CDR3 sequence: CASIRGDSGTGELFF. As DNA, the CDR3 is TGTGCCAGCATCAGGGGGGACAGTGGCACCGGGGAGCTGTTTTTT.

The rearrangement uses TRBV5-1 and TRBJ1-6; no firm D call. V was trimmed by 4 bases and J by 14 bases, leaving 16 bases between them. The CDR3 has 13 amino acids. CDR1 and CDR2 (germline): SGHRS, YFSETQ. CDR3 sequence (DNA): TGCGCCAGCAGCCAGACGGGGAACCGAGCCCTCCACTTT. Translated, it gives CASSQTGNRALHF.

CDR3 DNA: TGCGCCAGCAGCTTGACTAGGGGAGGTTCGGAAGAGACCCAGTACTTC. This codes for CASSLTRGGSEETQYF. This sequence joins TRBV5-1 and TRBJ2-5, with D perhaps TRBD2 (6 bases). The V end lost 1 base, the J end lost 3 bases, and 16 bases lay between the germline ends. Germline assignment: CDR1 SGHRS and CDR2 YFSETQ. The CDR3 length is 16 residues.

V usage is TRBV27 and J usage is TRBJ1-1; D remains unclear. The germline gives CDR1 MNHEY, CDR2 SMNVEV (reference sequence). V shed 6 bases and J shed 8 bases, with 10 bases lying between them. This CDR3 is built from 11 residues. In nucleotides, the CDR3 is TGTGCCAGCAGCGAGCTAGGCGAAGCTTTCTTT. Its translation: CASSELGEAFF.

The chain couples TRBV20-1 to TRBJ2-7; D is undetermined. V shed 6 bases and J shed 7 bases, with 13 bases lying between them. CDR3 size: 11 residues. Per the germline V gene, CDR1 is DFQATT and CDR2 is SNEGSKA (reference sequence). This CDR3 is CSAEVGLEQYF. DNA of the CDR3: TGCAGTGCCGAAGTTGGGCTAGAGCAGTACTTC.

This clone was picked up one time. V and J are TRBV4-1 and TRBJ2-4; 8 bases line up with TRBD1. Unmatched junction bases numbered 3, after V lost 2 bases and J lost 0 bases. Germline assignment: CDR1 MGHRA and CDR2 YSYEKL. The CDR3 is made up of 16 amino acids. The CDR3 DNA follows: TGCGCCAGCAGCCAAATACAGGGGGAAGCCAAAAACATTCAGTACTTC. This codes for CASSQIQGEAKNIQYF.

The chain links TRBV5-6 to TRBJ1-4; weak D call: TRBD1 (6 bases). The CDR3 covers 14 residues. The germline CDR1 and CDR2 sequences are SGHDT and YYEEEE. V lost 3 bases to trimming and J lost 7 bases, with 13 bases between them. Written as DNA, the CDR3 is TGTGCCAGCAGCTACGGACAGAGCACTGAAAAACTGTTTTTT. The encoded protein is CASSYGQSTEKLFF.

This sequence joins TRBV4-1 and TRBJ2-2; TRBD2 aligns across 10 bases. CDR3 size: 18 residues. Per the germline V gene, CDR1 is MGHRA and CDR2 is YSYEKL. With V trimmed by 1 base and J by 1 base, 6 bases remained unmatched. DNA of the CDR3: TGCGCCAGCAGCCAAGTCCCCCTAGCGGGAGTGAACACCGGGGAGCTGTTTTTT. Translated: CASSQVPLAGVNTGELFF.

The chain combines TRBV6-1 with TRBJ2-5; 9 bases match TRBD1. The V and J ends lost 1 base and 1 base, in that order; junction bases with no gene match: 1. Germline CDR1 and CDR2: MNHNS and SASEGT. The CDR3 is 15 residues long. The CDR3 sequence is CASSEGQGVQETQYF. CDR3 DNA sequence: TGTGCCAGCAGTGAAGGACAGGGGGTCCAAGAGACCCAGTACTTC.

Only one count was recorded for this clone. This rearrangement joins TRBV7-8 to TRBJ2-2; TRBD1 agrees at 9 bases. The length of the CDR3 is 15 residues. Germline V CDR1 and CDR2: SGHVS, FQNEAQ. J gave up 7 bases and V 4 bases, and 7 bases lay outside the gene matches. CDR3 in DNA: TGTGCCAGCAGCTCCCGAGGACAGGGGAACGGGGAGCTGTTTTTT. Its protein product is CASSSRGQGNGELFF.

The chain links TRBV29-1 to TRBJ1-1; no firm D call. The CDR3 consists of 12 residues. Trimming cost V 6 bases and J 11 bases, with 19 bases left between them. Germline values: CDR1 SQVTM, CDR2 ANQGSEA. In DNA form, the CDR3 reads TGCAGCGTACGGCAGGTGGAAATTAGGGCTTTCTTT. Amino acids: CSVRQVEIRAFF.

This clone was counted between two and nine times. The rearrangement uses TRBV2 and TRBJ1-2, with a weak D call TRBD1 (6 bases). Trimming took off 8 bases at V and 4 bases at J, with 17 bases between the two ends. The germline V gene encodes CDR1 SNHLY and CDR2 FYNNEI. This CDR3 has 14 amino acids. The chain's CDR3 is CASRGGAAPYGYTF. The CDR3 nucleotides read TGTGCCAGCCGGGGGGGGGCCGCCCCCTATGGCTACACCTTC.

In DNA form, the CDR3 reads TGTGCCAGCGGTGAGACAGGAGGGAACACCGGGGAGCTGTTTTTT. The encoded protein is CASGETGGNTGELFF. The V call is TRBV28, the J call TRBJ2-2; TRBD1 is a possible D gene (6 bases). This CDR3 has 15 amino acids. V lost 8 bases and J 1 base, leaving 14 bases between the germline ends. Germline V gene data show CDR1 as MDHEN and CDR2 as SYDVKM.

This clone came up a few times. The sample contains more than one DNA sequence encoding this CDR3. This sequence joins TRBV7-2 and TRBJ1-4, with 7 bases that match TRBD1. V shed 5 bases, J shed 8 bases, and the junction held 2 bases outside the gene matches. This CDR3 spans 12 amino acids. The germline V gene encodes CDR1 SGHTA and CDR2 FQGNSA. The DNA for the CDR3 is TGTGCCAGCAGCCCACAGGGGGAAAAACTGTTTTTT. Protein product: CASSPQGEKLFF.

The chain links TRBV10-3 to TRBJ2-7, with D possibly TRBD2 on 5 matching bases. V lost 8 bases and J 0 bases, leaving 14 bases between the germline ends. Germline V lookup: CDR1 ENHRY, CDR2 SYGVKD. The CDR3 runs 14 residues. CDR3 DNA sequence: TGTGCCATCTCAGAGCGGAAAAGCTCCTACGAGCAGTACTTC. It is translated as CAISERKSSYEQYF.

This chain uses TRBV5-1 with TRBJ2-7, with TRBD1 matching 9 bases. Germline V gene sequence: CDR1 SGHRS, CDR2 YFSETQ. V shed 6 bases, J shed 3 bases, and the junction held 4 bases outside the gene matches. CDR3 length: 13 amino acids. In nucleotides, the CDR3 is TGCGCCAGCAACCGGGACAGGGACTACGAGCAGTACTTC. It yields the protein CASNRDRDYEQYF.

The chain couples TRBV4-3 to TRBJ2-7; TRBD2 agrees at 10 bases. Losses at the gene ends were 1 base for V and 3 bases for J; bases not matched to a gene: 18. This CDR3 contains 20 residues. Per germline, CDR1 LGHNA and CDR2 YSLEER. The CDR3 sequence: CASSQGQGSPSGSKGYEQYF. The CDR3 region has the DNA TGCGCCAGCAGCCAAGGGCAGGGTTCTCCTAGCGGGAGTAAAGGCTACGAGCAGTACTTC.

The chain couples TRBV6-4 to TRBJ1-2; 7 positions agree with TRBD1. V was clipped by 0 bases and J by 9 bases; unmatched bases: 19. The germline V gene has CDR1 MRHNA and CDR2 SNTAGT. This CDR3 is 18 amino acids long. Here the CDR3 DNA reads TGTGCCAGCAGTGACTCTGGCTTAACAGGGGAGCTAAGCAGGAGCTACACCTTC. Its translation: CASSDSGLTGELSRSYTF.

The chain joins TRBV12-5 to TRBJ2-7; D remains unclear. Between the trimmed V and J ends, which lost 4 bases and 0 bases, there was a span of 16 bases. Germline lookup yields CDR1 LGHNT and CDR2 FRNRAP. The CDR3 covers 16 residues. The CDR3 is CASGSLGRSLSYEQYF. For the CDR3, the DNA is TGTGCTAGTGGTTCTCTCGGCAGGTCCCTCTCCTACGAGCAGTACTTC.

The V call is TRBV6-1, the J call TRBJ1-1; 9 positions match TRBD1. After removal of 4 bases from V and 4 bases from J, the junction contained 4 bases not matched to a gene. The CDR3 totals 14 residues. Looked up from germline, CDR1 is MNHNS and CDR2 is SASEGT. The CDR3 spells CASSVDRGVTEAFF. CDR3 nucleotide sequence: TGTGCCAGCAGTGTCGACAGGGGGGTCACTGAAGCTTTCTTT.

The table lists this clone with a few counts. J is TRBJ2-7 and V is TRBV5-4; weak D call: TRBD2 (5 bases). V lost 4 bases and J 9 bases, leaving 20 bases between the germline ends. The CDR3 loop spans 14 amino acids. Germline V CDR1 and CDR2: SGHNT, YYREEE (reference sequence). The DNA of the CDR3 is TGTGCCAGCAGCGGTGAGGGCTTACTAGGAGTGCAGTACTTC. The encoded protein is CASSGEGLLGVQYF.

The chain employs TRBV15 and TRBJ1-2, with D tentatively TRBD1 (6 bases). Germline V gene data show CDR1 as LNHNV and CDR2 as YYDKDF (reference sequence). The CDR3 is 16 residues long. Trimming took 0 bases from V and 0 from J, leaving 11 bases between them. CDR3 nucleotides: TGTGCCACCAGCAGAGATCTGGGGGCGACTAACTATGGCTACACCTTC. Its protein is CATSRDLGATNYGYTF.

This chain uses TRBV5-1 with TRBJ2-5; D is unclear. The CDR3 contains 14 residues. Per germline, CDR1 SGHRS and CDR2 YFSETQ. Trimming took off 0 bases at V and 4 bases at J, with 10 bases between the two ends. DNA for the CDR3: TGCGCCAGCAGCTTGGGACAATCACGAGAGACCCAGTACTTC. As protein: CASSLGQSRETQYF.